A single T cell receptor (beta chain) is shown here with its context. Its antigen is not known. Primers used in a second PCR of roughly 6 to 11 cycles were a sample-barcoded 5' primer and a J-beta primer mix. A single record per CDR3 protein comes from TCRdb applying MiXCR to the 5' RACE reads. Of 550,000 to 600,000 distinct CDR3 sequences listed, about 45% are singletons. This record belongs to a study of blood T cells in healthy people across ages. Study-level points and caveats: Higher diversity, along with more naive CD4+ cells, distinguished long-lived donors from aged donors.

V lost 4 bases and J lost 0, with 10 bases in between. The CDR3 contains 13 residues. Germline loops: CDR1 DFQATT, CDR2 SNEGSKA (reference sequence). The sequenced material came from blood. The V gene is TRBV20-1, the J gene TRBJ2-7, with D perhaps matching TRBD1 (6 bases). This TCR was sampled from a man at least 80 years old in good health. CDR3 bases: TGCAGTGCTAATGGGGACAACTCCTACGAGCAGTACTTC. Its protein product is CSANGDNSYEQYF.